A single sample is the source of the 10 T cell receptor beta chains below, sequenced in a study of blood T cell repertoires in COVID-19. Sequencing used immunoSEQ multiplex PCR; TCRdb keeps in-frame clones, though not all of them. The sample has 250,000 to 300,000 clones; nearly 90% are singletons. The sample consisted of peripheral blood. These receptors all stem from a woman between 40 and 55 years old who had recovered from COVID-19.

The chain employs TRBV7-9 and TRBJ1-2; perhaps TRBD1 as D (6 bases). From germline, CDR1 is SEHNR and CDR2 FQNEAQ (reference sequence). V was cut by 6 bases and J by 4 bases, with 18 bases left in between. The CDR3 extends over 15 amino acids. CDR3 nucleotides: TGTGCCAGCAGACAGGGAGGGGCCCACTCCTATGGCTACACCTTC. Translated: CASRQGGAHSYGYTF.

The CDR3 nucleotides are TGTGCCAGCAGCAAAGGGGGAAGGGACAGCGCCTCCAATGAGCAGTTCTTC. Translating gives CASSKGGRDSASNEQFF. V is TRBV21-1 and J is TRBJ2-1; TRBD1, the table's D call, lacks a check against the DNA. TRBV21-1 is termed a pseudogene. There are 17 residues in the CDR3.

V usage is TRBV30 and J usage is TRBJ2-3; the D gene is possibly TRBD1 (6 bases). The length of the CDR3 is 14 residues. Germline V CDR1 and CDR2: GTSNPN, SVGIG (reference sequence). V lost 4 bases, J lost 3 bases, and 14 bases lay in between. The CDR3 nucleotides read TGTGCCTGGACTATGGCAGACAGGACAGATACGCAGTATTTT. Encoded protein: CAWTMADRTDTQYF.

This rearrangement joins TRBV5-4 to TRBJ2-2; 7 nucleotides align to TRBD1. Germline V lookup: CDR1 SGHNT, CDR2 YYREEE (reference sequence). The CDR3 contains 13 residues. J lost 6 bases, V lost 5 bases, and 4 bases had no gene match. The CDR3 coding sequence is TGTGCCAGCAGTCTGACAGGGTCCGGGGAGCTGTTTTTT. The encoded protein is CASSLTGSGELFF.

This chain links TRBV28 with TRBJ1-2; D ambiguous. V was trimmed by 2 bases and J by 5 bases, leaving 9 bases between them. This CDR3 spans 13 amino acids. The germline V gene encodes CDR1 MDHEN and CDR2 SYDVKM. CDR3 DNA: TGTGCCAGCAGTTTAGAGGGAAGTTATGGCTACACCTTC. Residues: CASSLEGSYGYTF.

This chain connects TRBV6-1 to TRBJ1-2; D unresolved. V shed 2 bases and J shed 1 base, with 8 bases lying between them. This CDR3 region has 14 residues. Germline CDR1 and CDR2: MNHNS and SASEGT. The CDR3 spells CASSERDHNYGYTF. CDR3 in DNA: TGTGCCAGCAGTGAACGGGATCATAACTATGGCTACACCTTC.

J is TRBJ2-7 and V is TRBV18, with 8 positions matching TRBD1. The V gene end was trimmed by 6 bases and the J gene end by 4 bases; junction bases not matched to a gene: 8. The germline V gene has CDR1 KGHSH and CDR2 LQKENI. The CDR3 contains 14 residues. This chain's CDR3 is CASSPGTGEYEQYF. CDR3 nucleotides: TGTGCCAGCTCCCCGGGGACAGGAGAGTACGAGCAGTACTTC.

The V gene is TRBV11-3, the J gene TRBJ2-1; possibly TRBD2 for D (6 bases). The germline gives CDR1 SGHNT, CDR2 YENEEA. The CDR3 runs 14 residues. Trimming left V 4 bases short and J 4 bases short, with 11 bases between. The CDR3 nucleotides are TGTGCCAGCAGCTCTGGCGGGGATTACAATGAGCAGTTCTTC. This translates into CASSSGGDYNEQFF.

The chain joins TRBV11-3 to TRBJ2-5, with TRBD1 as a possible D gene (6 bases). Germline lookup yields CDR1 SGHNT and CDR2 YENEEA. CDR3 length: 14 residues. The V gene lost 3 bases and the J gene lost 2 bases, with 10 bases spanning the gap. CDR3 in DNA: TGTGCCAGCAGCTTTCAGGGGCTTCAAGAGACCCAGTACTTC. Residues: CASSFQGLQETQYF.

The V gene is TRBV10-1, the J gene TRBJ2-2; 8 bases match TRBD1. Germline CDR1 is WNHNN and CDR2 is SYGVQD (reference sequence). Trimming took 1 base from V and 1 from J; bases not matched to a gene: 5. The CDR3 is made up of 17 amino acids. This CDR3 is CASSEFTGTGNTGELFF. For the CDR3, the DNA is TGCGCCAGCAGTGAGTTCACCGGGACAGGGAACACCGGGGAGCTGTTTTTT.